A single TCR beta chain is shown here with its context. The protocol was immunoSEQ multiplex PCR, while the TCRdb copy is restricted to in-frame clones and leaves out a portion. The sample includes about 2.2 million clones, around 95% of them seen just once. The naive CD8 fraction comprised CD45RO-negative cells positively selected for CCR7 and excluded terminally differentiated effector memory CD45RA+ cells. Free of recent acute infections or vaccinations, the donors were healthy HIV-negative adults. This specimen comes from a study of shared clonotypes between healthy human individuals. Study-level information: Plates per donor: three CD4 naive, three CD4 memory, two CD8 naive, one CD8 memory.

The CDR3 is 17 residues long. The germline V gene has CDR1 MGHRA and CDR2 YSYEKL. The V end was cut by 0 bases, the J end by 2 bases, with 17 bases between. Sequenced input: naive CD8+ T cells from PBMCs. The TCR originated in a man aged 18 to 30 in good health. Some clones in this sample may be carry-over from other donors' samples. This chain links TRBV4-1 with TRBJ2-7; D might be TRBD1 or TRBD2, each matching 6 bases. The CDR3 region has the DNA TGCGCCAGCAGCCAAGAGGGGGGCGGCAGGTGGACCTACGAGCAGTACTTC. Translation: CASSQEGGGRWTYEQYF.